In its sample, the clone carrying this TCR beta chain was seen a few times. These data come from a study of blood T cell repertoires in COVID-19. Study-level information: The samples span acute and convalescent COVID-19 from the United States, Italy and Spain. The cDNA or gDNA used as material had been derived from T cells, B-cell-depleted T cells, or PBMCs.

The CDR3 covers 15 residues. Germline CDR1 MNHEY, CDR2 SMNVEV (reference sequence). The V gene lost 7 bases and the J gene lost 7 bases, with 17 bases spanning the gap. The table came from immunoSEQ multiplex PCR; TCRdb's copy has only in-frame clones and leaves some out. The table has around 70,000 clones, roughly 80% seen once. The sequenced sample consisted of peripheral blood. J is TRBJ1-6 and V is TRBV27; D gene ambiguous. The source of this sequence is a woman aged 80 or older with active or convalescent COVID-19. Here the CDR3 DNA reads TGTGCCAGCAACAAGAGTTTGGGCAGCAATTCACCCCTCCACTTT. Encoded protein: CASNKSLGSNSPLHF.